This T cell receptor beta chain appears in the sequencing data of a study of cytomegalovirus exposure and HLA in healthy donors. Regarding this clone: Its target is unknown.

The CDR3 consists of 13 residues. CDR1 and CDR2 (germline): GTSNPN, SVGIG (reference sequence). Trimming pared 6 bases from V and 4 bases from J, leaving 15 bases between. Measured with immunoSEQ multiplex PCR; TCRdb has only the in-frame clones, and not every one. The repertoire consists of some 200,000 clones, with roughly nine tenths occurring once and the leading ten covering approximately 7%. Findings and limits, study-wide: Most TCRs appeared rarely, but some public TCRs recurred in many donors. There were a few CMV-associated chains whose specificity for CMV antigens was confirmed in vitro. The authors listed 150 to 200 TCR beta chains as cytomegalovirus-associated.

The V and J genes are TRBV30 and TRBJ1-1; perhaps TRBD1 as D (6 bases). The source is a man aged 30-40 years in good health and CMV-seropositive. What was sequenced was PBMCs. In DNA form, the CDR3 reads TGTGCCTGTGCCGGGACATCGACCACTGAAGCTTTCTTT. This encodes CACAGTSTTEAFF. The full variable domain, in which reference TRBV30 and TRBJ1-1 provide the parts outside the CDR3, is SQTIHQWPATLVQPVGSPLSLECTVEGTSNPNLYWYRQAAGRGLQLLFYSVGIGQISSEVPQNLSASRPQDRQFILSSKKLLLSDSGFYLCACAGTSTTEAFFGQGTRLTVV.